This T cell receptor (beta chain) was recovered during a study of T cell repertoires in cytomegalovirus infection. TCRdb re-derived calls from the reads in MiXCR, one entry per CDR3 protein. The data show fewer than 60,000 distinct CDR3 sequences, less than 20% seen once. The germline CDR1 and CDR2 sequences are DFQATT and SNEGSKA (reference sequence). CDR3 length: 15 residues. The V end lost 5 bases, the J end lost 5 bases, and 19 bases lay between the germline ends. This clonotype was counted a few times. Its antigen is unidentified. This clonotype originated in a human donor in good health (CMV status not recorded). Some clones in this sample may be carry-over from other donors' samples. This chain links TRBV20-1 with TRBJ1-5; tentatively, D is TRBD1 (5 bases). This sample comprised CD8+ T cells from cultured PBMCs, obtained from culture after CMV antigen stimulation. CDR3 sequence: CSASRLRGDHQPQHF. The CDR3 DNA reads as TGCAGTGCTTCTCGACTTCGGGGGGATCATCAGCCCCAGCATTTT.